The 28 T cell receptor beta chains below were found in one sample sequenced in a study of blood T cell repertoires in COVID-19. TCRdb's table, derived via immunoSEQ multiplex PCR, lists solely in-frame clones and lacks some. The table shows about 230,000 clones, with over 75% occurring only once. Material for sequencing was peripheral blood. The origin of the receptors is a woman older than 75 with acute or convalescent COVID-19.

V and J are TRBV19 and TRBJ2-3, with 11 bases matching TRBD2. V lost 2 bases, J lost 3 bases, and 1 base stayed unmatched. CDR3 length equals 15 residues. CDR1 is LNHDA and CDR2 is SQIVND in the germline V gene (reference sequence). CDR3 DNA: TGTGCCAGTAGTATAACTAGCGGGGGAACAGATACGCAGTATTTT. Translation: CASSITSGGTDTQYF.

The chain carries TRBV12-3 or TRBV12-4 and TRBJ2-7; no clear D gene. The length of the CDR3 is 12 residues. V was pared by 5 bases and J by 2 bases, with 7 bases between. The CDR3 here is CASSPEAYEQYF. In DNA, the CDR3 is TGTGCCAGCAGTCCAGAAGCCTACGAGCAGTACTTC.

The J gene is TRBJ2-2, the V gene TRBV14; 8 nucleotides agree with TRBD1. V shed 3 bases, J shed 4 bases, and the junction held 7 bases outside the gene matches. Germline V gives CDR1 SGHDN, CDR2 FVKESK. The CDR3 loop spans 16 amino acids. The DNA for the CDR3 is TGTGCCAGCAGCCACCTGACAGGGGTTTTCACCGGGGAGCTGTTTTTT. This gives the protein CASSHLTGVFTGELFF.

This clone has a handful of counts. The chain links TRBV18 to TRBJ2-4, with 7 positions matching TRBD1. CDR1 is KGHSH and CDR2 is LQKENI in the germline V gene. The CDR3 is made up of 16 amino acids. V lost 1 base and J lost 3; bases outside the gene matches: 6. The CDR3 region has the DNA TGTGCCAGCTCACCACGGCAGGGGGAAGTCAAAAACATTCAGTACTTC. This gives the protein CASSPRQGEVKNIQYF.

CDR3 protein: CASSVTGPYEQYF. The CDR3 DNA reads TGTGCCAGTAGTGTTACAGGGCCCTACGAGCAGTACTTC. The chain carries TRBV19 and TRBJ2-7; possible D gene TRBD1, 6 bases. Germline V lookup: CDR1 LNHDA, CDR2 SQIVND (reference sequence). V lost 5 bases and J lost 2, with 10 bases in between. The CDR3 consists of 13 residues.

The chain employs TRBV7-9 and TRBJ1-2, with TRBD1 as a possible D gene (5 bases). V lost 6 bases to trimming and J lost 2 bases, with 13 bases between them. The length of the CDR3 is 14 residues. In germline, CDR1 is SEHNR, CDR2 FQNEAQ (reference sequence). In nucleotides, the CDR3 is TGTGCCAGCAGTAGGGGCGTAGGGAACTATGGCTACACCTTC. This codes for CASSRGVGNYGYTF.

The chain's CDR3 is CASSITGNTGELFF. The CDR3 DNA reads as TGTGCCAGTAGTATAACAGGGAACACCGGGGAGCTGTTTTTT. This chain links TRBV19 with TRBJ2-2; maybe TRBD1 (5 bases). The ends were cut back, 2 bases at V and 1 base at J, with 5 bases in the middle. This CDR3 region has 14 residues. CDR1 and CDR2 (germline): LNHDA, SQIVND (reference sequence).

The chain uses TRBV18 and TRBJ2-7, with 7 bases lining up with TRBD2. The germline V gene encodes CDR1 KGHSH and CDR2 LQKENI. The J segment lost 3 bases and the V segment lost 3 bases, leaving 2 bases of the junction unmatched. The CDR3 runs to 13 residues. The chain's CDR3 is CASSPRGSYEQYF. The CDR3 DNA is TGTGCCAGCTCACCGCGCGGGAGCTACGAGCAGTACTTC.

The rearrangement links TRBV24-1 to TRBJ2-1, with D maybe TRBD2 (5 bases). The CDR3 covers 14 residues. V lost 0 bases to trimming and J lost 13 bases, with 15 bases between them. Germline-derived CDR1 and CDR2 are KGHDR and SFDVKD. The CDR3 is CATSDLWGEGVQFF. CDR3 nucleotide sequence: TGTGCCACCAGTGATTTGTGGGGAGAGGGTGTTCAGTTCTTC.

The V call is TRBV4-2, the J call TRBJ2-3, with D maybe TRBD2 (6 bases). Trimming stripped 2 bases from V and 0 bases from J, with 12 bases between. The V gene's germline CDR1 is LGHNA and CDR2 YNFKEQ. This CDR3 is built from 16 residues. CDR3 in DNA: TGTGCCAGCAGCCAATCTGGGGGGAGTAGCACAGATACGCAGTATTTT. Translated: CASSQSGGSSTDTQYF.

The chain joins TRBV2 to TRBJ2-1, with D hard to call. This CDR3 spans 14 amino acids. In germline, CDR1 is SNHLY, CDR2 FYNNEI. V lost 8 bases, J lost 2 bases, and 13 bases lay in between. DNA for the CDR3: TGTGCCAGCGGCGGAACGGGTACCTACAATGAGCAGTTCTTC. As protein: CASGGTGTYNEQFF.

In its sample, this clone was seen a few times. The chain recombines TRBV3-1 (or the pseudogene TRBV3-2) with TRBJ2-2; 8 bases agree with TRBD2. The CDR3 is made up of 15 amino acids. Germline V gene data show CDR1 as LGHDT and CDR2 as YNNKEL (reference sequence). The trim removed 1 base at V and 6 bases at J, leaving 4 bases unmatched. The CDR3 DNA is TGTGCCAGCAGCCAAGGGACTAGCTTGGCCGGGGAGCTGTTTTTT. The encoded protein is CASSQGTSLAGELFF.

CDR3 bases: TGTGCCACCTGGACAGCCGGTTCCTACGAGCAGTACTTC. Translating gives CATWTAGSYEQYF. The V gene is TRBV6-5, the J gene TRBJ2-7, with D possibly matching TRBD1 (6 bases). This CDR3 is built from 13 residues. V shed 10 bases and J shed 1 base, with 14 bases lying between them. Germline V CDR1 and CDR2: MNHEY, SVGAGI.

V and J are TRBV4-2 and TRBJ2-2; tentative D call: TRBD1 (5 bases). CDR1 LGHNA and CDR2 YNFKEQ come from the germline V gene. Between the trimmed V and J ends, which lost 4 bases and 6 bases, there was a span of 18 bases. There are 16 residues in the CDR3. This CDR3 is CASSLKRRQGPGELFF. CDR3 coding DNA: TGTGCCAGCAGCCTCAAAAGGCGGCAGGGCCCCGGGGAGCTGTTTTTT.

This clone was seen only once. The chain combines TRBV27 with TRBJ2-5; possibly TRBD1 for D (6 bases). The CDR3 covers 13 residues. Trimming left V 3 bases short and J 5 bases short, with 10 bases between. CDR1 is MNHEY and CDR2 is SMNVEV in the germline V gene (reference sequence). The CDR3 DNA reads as TGTGCCAGCAGTTTCCGGGGACACGAGACCCAGTACTTC. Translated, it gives CASSFRGHETQYF.

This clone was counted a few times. CDR3 sequence reads: CASSGSGTSQETQYF. CDR3 bases: TGTGCCAGCAGTGGCTCCGGGACTTCCCAAGAGACCCAGTACTTC. This rearrangement joins TRBV2 to TRBJ2-5; tentative D call: TRBD2 (6 bases). The V gene lost 4 bases and the J gene lost 1 base, with 13 bases spanning the gap. The CDR3 extends over 15 amino acids. The germline CDR1 and CDR2 sequences are SNHLY and FYNNEI. Full variable domain (rest looked up from reference TRBV2 and TRBJ2-5): EPEVTQTPSHQVTQMGQEVILRCVPISNHLYFYWYRQILGQKVEFLVSFYNNEISEKSEIFDDQFSVERPDGSNFTLKIRSTKLEDSAMYFCASSGSGTSQETQYFGPGTRLLVL.

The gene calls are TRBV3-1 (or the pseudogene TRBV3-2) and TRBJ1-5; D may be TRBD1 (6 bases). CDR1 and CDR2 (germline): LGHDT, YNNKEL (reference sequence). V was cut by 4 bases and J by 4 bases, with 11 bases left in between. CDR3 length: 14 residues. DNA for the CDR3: TGTGCCAGCAGCCTACAGGGTGGAAATCAGCCCCAGCATTTT. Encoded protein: CASSLQGGNQPQHF.

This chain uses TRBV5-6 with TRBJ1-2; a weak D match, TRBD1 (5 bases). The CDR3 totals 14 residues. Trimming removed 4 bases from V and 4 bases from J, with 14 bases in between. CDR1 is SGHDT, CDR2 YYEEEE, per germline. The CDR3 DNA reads TGTGCCAGCAGCCGGTACGACAGCTCCTATGGCTACACCTTC. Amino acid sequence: CASSRYDSSYGYTF.

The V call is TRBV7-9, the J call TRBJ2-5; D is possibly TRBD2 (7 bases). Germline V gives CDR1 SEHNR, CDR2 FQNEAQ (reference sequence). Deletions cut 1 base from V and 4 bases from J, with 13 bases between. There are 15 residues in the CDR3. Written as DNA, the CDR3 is TGTGCCAGCAGCTTAGTAACAGGGAGGGGAGAGACCCAGTACTTC. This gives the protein CASSLVTGRGETQYF.

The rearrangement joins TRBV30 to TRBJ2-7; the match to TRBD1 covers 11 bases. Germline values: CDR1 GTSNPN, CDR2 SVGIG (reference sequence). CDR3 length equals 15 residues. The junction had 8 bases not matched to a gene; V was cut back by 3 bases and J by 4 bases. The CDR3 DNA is TGTGCCTGGAGCGGGACAGGGGGAAACCCTTACGAGCAGTACTTC. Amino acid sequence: CAWSGTGGNPYEQYF. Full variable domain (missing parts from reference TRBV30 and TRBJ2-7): SQTIHQWPATLVQPVGSPLSLECTVEGTSNPNLYWYRQAAGRGLQLLFYSVGIGQISSEVPQNLSASRPQDRQFILSSKKLLLSDSGFYLCAWSGTGGNPYEQYFGPGTRLTVT.

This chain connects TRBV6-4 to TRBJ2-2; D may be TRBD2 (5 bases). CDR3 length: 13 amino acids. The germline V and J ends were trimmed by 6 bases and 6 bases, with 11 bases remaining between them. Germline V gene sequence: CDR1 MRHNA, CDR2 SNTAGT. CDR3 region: CASRPTLAGELFF. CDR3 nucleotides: TGTGCCAGCAGACCAACACTAGCCGGGGAGCTGTTTTTT.

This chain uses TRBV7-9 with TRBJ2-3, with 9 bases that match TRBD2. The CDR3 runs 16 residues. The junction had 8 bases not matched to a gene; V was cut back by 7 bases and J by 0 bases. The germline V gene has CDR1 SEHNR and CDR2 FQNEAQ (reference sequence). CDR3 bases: TGTGCCAGCAACCAGAATAGCGGGGGCAGCACAGATACGCAGTATTTT. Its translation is CASNQNSGGSTDTQYF.

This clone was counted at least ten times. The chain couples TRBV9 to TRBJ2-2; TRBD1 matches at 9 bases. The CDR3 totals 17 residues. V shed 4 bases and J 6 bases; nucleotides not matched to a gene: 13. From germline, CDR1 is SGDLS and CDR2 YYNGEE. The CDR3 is CASSPHRYRGRAGELFF. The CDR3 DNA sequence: TGTGCCAGCAGCCCCCACCGGTACAGGGGGCGAGCCGGGGAGCTGTTTTTT. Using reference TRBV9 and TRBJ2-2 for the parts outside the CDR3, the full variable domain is DSGVTQTPKHLITATGQRVTLRCSPRSGDLSVYWYQQSLDQGLQFLIQYYNGEERAKGNILERFSAQQFPDLHSELNLSSLELGDSALYFCASSPHRYRGRAGELFFGEGSRLTVL.

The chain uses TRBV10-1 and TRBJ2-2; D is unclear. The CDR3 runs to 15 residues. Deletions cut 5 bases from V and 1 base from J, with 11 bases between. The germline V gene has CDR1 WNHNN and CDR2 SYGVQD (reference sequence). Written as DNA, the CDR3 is TGCGCCAGCAGTAGAACGACGGGGAACACCGGGGAGCTGTTTTTT. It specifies CASSRTTGNTGELFF.

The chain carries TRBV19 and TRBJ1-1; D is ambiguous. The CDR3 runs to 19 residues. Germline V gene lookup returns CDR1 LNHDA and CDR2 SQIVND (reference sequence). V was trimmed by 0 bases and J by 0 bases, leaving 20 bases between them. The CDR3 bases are TGTGCCAGTAGTATAGATTCCCCCGACACGTATCACATGAACACTGAAGCTTTCTTT. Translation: CASSIDSPDTYHMNTEAFF.

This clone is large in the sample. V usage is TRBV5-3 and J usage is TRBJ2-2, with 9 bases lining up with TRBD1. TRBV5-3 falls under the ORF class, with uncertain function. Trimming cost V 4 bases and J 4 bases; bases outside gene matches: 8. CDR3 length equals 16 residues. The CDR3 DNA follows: TGTGCCAGAAGCCTAACAGGGGGCGCGGGCACCGGGGAGCTGTTTTTT. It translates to CARSLTGGAGTGELFF.

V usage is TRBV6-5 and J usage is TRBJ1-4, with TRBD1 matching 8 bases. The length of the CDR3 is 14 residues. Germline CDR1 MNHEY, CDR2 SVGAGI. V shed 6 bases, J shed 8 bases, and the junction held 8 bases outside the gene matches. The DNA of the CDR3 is TGTGCCAGCAGGACAGGGGTTTGGGGGGAAAAACTGTTTTTT. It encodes CASRTGVWGEKLFF.

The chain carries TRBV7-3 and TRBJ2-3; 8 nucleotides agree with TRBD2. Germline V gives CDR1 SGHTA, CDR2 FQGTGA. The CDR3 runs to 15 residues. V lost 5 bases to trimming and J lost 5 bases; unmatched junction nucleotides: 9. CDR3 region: CASSDSGTPQDTQYF. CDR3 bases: TGTGCCAGCAGCGATAGCGGGACTCCCCAAGATACGCAGTATTTT.